This entry lists 27 T cell receptor beta chains sequenced from one sample in a study of blood T cell repertoires in COVID-19. Libraries were prepared by immunoSEQ multiplex PCR; TCRdb keeps only in-frame clonotypes and omits some of them. Altogether more than 70,000 clones are present, 86% being singletons, with the ten largest covering under 8%. Sequenced sample: peripheral blood. Receptors were obtained from a man aged 60-69 years with acute or convalescent COVID-19.

The chain has TRBV7-2 and TRBJ2-3, with 11 bases matching TRBD2. The germline CDR1 and CDR2 sequences are SGHTA and FQGNSA. V shed 5 bases, J shed 2 bases, and the junction held 6 bases outside the gene matches. CDR3 length: 16 amino acids. The CDR3 region is CASSQGTSGYTDTQYF. The CDR3 DNA is TGTGCCAGCAGCCAAGGGACTAGCGGATACACAGATACGCAGTATTTT. Full variable domain (remainder filled in from reference TRBV7-2 and TRBJ2-3): GAGVSQSPSNKVTEKGKDVELRCDPISGHTALYWYRQSLGQGLEFLIYFQGNSAPDKSGLPSDRFSAERTGGSVSTLTIQRTQQEDSAVYLCASSQGTSGYTDTQYFGPGTRLTVL.

In its sample, this clone was seen once. The V gene is TRBV7-3, the J gene TRBJ2-5; 8 positions agree with TRBD1. The CDR3 loop spans 13 amino acids. V lost 5 bases to trimming and J lost 7 bases; unmatched junction nucleotides: 6. In germline, CDR1 is SGHTA, CDR2 FQGTGA. The CDR3 protein is CASSTTGGMTQYF. In nucleotides, the CDR3 is TGTGCCAGCAGCACAACAGGGGGGATGACCCAGTACTTC.

The rearrangement joins TRBV7-3 to TRBJ2-3, with D possibly matching TRBD2 (6 bases). V lost 5 bases and J 10 bases, leaving 16 bases between the germline ends. The CDR3 spans 13 residues. Germline V gives CDR1 SGHTA, CDR2 FQGTGA. CDR3 sequence reads: CASSTRDLMAQYF. DNA of the CDR3: TGTGCCAGCAGCACCCGGGACTTGATGGCGCAGTATTTT.

The chain recombines TRBV5-8 with TRBJ1-1; D unresolved. The ends were cut back, 0 bases at V and 6 bases at J, with 18 bases in the middle. This CDR3 comprises 16 residues. Germline CDR1 is SGHTS and CDR2 is YDEGEE. The CDR3 nucleotides are TGTGCCAGCAGCTTGGAGACCTATTCGGAGAAGTCTGAAGCTTTCTTT. Its protein is CASSLETYSEKSEAFF.

This chain links TRBV6-2 or TRBV6-3 with TRBJ2-5; 9 bases align to TRBD2. V shed 5 bases and J 1 base; nucleotides not matched to a gene: 2. This CDR3 is built from 14 residues. The germline CDR1 and CDR2 sequences are MNHEY and SVGEGT. The CDR3 sequence: CASSSGGLQETQYF. DNA of the CDR3: TGTGCCAGCAGTAGCGGGGGGCTCCAAGAGACCCAGTACTTC.

This clone has more than one count but fewer than ten. The V gene is TRBV5-1, the J gene TRBJ1-4, with 9 bases that match TRBD1. The CDR3 has 17 residues. Trimming cost V 4 bases and J 2 bases; bases outside gene matches: 9. From germline, CDR1 is SGHRS and CDR2 YFSETQ. CDR3 in DNA: TGCGCCAGCAGCCCCGGGACAGGGAGGTACACTAATGAAAAACTGTTTTTT. Its protein product is CASSPGTGRYTNEKLFF.

The CDR3 region has the DNA TGTGCCAGCAGCTCAACCGGGACAGGGCAGAATCAGCCCCAGCATTTT. Translation gives CASSSTGTGQNQPQHF. This rearrangement joins TRBV7-8 to TRBJ1-5; 9 positions match TRBD1. Germline V lookup: CDR1 SGHVS, CDR2 FQNEAQ. Losses at the gene ends were 4 bases for V and 4 bases for J; bases not matched to a gene: 8. CDR3 length: 16 residues.

The chain has TRBV2 and TRBJ1-2; 8 bases map to TRBD1. CDR1 and CDR2 (germline): SNHLY, FYNNEI. The CDR3 runs to 14 residues. J gave up 7 bases and V 6 bases, and 10 bases lay outside the gene matches. CDR3 coding DNA: TGTGCCAGCAGAGAGGACAGGGTCGTCGGTGGCTACACCTTC. It specifies CASREDRVVGGYTF.

The chain combines TRBV6-5 with TRBJ2-5; D possibly corresponds to TRBD1 (6 bases). The CDR3 extends over 14 amino acids. V lost 6 bases and J lost 2, with 13 bases in between. CDR1 is MNHEY and CDR2 is SVGAGI in the germline V gene. DNA of the CDR3: TGTGCCAGCAGACTTACCAGGGGACAAGAGACCCAGTACTTC. This gives the protein CASRLTRGQETQYF.

The rearrangement joins TRBV5-6 to TRBJ2-2; no definite D call. Germline V gene sequence: CDR1 SGHDT, CDR2 YYEEEE. V dropped 2 bases and J dropped 7 bases, with 9 bases sitting between them. The CDR3 consists of 13 residues. CDR3 coding DNA: TGTGCCAGCAGCTTCAGTATCAGCGGGGAGCTGTTTTTT. Protein product: CASSFSISGELFF.

This chain uses TRBV7-9 with TRBJ1-1, with 7 bases matching TRBD1. V lost 5 bases, J lost 1 base, and 7 bases stayed unmatched. Germline assignment: CDR1 SEHNR and CDR2 FQNEAQ (reference sequence). The CDR3 has 15 amino acids. The CDR3 loop reads CASSRKGAGNTEAFF. The CDR3 DNA reads as TGTGCCAGCAGCCGCAAGGGGGCGGGGAACACTGAAGCTTTCTTT. The entire variable domain, with the rest obtained from reference TRBV7-9 and TRBJ1-1, is as follows: DTGVSQNPRHKITKRGQNVTFRCDPISEHNRLYWYRQTLGQGPEFLTYFQNEAQLEKSRLLSDRFSAERPKGSFSTLEIQRTEQGDSAMYLCASSRKGAGNTEAFFGQGTRLTVV.

This clone was observed once. The V gene is TRBV6-2 or TRBV6-3, the J gene TRBJ2-7; 9 bases are a match to TRBD2. Per germline, CDR1 MNHEY and CDR2 SVGEGT. J was trimmed by 3 bases and V by 4 bases; bases with no gene match: 4. The CDR3 extends over 14 amino acids. The chain's CDR3 is CASSLSGRFYEQYF. The CDR3, as DNA: TGTGCCAGCAGTTTAAGCGGGAGGTTCTACGAGCAGTACTTC.

This clone was found once. The rearrangement links TRBV11-2 to TRBJ1-1; D remains ambiguous. Trimming pared 0 bases from V and 8 bases from J, leaving 10 bases between. From germline, CDR1 is SGHAT and CDR2 FQNNGV. CDR3 length: 13 amino acids. CDR3 region: CASSLDGGGEAFF. The CDR3 DNA follows: TGTGCCAGCAGCTTAGACGGAGGAGGAGAAGCTTTCTTT.

The V call is TRBV10-3, the J call TRBJ1-1; 11 bases line up with TRBD1. The CDR3 has 17 residues. V shed 0 bases and J 4 bases; nucleotides not matched to a gene: 7. Germline loops: CDR1 ENHRY, CDR2 SYGVKD. CDR3 sequence reads: CAISESAQGTGGTEAFF. CDR3 bases: TGTGCCATCAGTGAGTCGGCGCAAGGGACAGGGGGCACTGAAGCTTTCTTT.

This sequence joins TRBV30 and TRBJ2-1; 8 bases match TRBD2. V shed 2 bases, J shed 0 bases, and the junction held 6 bases outside the gene matches. Germline loops: CDR1 GTSNPN, CDR2 SVGIG (reference sequence). The CDR3 covers 16 residues. The CDR3 bases are TGTGCCTGGAGTAGAGGCGGGGGGAGCTCCTACAATGAGCAGTTCTTC. Translating it yields CAWSRGGGSSYNEQFF.

J is TRBJ1-1 and V is TRBV7-9; TRBD1 is a possible D gene (5 bases). This CDR3 contains 13 residues. The V end was cut by 5 bases, the J end by 10 bases, with 17 bases between. Germline V gives CDR1 SEHNR, CDR2 FQNEAQ (reference sequence). The chain's CDR3 is CASSPRKGWRAFF. In nucleotides, the CDR3 is TGTGCCAGCAGCCCCCGGAAGGGGTGGCGAGCTTTCTTT.

This clone has a handful of counts. The rearrangement joins TRBV6-1 to TRBJ1-5, with 9 positions matching TRBD1. V gave up 4 bases and J gave up 2 bases; unmatched junction bases: 6. The germline CDR1 and CDR2 sequences are MNHNS and SASEGT. The CDR3 has 16 amino acids. The CDR3 sequence is CASSGGTGYGNQPQHF. As DNA, the CDR3 is TGTGCCAGCAGTGGCGGGACAGGGTATGGCAATCAGCCCCAGCATTTT.

V usage is TRBV7-3 and J usage is TRBJ2-5; possibly TRBD2 for D (6 bases). Per germline, CDR1 SGHTA and CDR2 FQGTGA. V was shortened by 5 bases and J by 7 bases, with 17 bases between the two germline ends. This CDR3 spans 14 amino acids. The CDR3 protein is CASSPQAQGGTQYF. CDR3 coding DNA: TGTGCCAGCAGCCCTCAGGCTCAGGGAGGGACCCAGTACTTC.

In its sample, this clone was seen a few times. The CDR3 here is CASSLAQGVYEQYF. The CDR3 region has the DNA TGCGCCAGCAGCTTGGCTCAGGGGGTGTACGAGCAGTACTTC. The chain carries TRBV5-1 and TRBJ2-7, with 7 bases matching TRBD1. Germline lookup yields CDR1 SGHRS and CDR2 YFSETQ. The junction had 4 bases not matched to a gene; V was cut back by 0 bases and J by 4 bases. The CDR3 extends over 14 amino acids.

The chain uses TRBV10-3 and TRBJ1-3, with TRBD1 as a possible D gene (5 bases). Per germline, CDR1 ENHRY and CDR2 SYGVKD. This CDR3 comprises 16 residues. Between the trimmed V and J ends, which lost 0 bases and 3 bases, there was a span of 12 bases. The CDR3 loop is CAISESFSGFGNTIYF. CDR3 nucleotides: TGTGCCATCAGTGAGTCTTTCTCAGGGTTTGGAAACACCATATATTTT.

The J gene is TRBJ1-6, the V gene TRBV6-5; TRBD1 aligns across 7 bases. The CDR3 extends over 15 amino acids. With V trimmed by 5 bases and J by 7 bases, 8 bases remained unmatched. Germline CDR1 reads MNHEY; CDR2 reads SVGAGI. CDR3 nucleotides: TGTGCCAGCAGTCCTAGGGACAGATCCAATTCACCCCTCCACTTT. It encodes CASSPRDRSNSPLHF.

The genes are TRBV2 and TRBJ2-3; 8 bases match TRBD2. The V and J ends lost 2 bases and 4 bases, in that order; junction bases with no gene match: 2. The length of the CDR3 is 14 residues. The germline gives CDR1 SNHLY, CDR2 FYNNEI. CDR3: CASSELAGPDTQYF. The CDR3 DNA reads as TGTGCCAGCAGTGAACTAGCGGGCCCAGATACGCAGTATTTT. The variable domain in full, with the rest retrieved from reference TRBV2 and TRBJ2-3, is EPEVTQTPSHQVTQMGQEVILRCVPISNHLYFYWYRQILGQKVEFLVSFYNNEISEKSEIFDDQFSVERPDGSNFTLKIRSTKLEDSAMYFCASSELAGPDTQYFGPGTRLTVL.

The genes are TRBV18 and TRBJ1-1; TRBD1 is a possible D gene (5 bases). Between the trimmed V and J ends, which lost 4 bases and 2 bases, there was a span of 14 bases. Looked up from germline, CDR1 is KGHSH and CDR2 is LQKENI. CDR3 size: 15 residues. The CDR3: CASSQGAGPNTEAFF. DNA for the CDR3: TGTGCCAGCTCACAAGGGGCCGGACCTAACACTGAAGCTTTCTTT.

The rearrangement uses TRBV5-1 and TRBJ2-7; tentatively, D is TRBD2 (6 bases). The CDR3 totals 15 residues. Looked up from germline, CDR1 is SGHRS and CDR2 is YFSETQ. V was cut by 0 bases and J by 1 base, with 11 bases left in between. The DNA for the CDR3 is TGCGCCAGCAGCTTGGCACTAGCAAGGTCCTACGAGCAGTACTTC. Protein: CASSLALARSYEQYF. The whole variable domain, remainder taken from reference TRBV5-1 and TRBJ2-7, is KAGVTQTPRYLIKTRGQQVTLSCSPISGHRSVSWYQQTPGQGLQFLFEYFSETQRNKGNFPGRFSGRQFSNSRSEMNVSTLELGDSALYLCASSLALARSYEQYFGPGTRLTVT.

This chain joins TRBV2 and TRBJ2-2; 7 bases match TRBD2. The CDR3 has 16 residues. With 8 bases clipped from V and 5 bases from J, the junction kept 14 bases outside the gene matches. The germline V gene encodes CDR1 SNHLY and CDR2 FYNNEI. CDR3 in amino acids: CASRSTSAQGTGELFF. The CDR3 DNA sequence: TGTGCCAGCCGGTCTACTAGCGCCCAAGGGACCGGGGAGCTGTTTTTT. The full variable domain, in which reference TRBV2 and TRBJ2-2 provide the parts outside the CDR3, is EPEVTQTPSHQVTQMGQEVILRCVPISNHLYFYWYRQILGQKVEFLVSFYNNEISEKSEIFDDQFSVERPDGSNFTLKIRSTKLEDSAMYFCASRSTSAQGTGELFFGEGSRLTVL.

The chain couples TRBV29-1 to TRBJ2-2; D is undetermined. Deletions cut 6 bases from V and 1 base from J, with 15 bases between. The CDR3 runs to 15 residues. CDR1 SQVTM and CDR2 ANQGSEA come from the germline V gene. The CDR3: CSVPAPAGNTGELFF. Here the CDR3 DNA reads TGCAGCGTCCCGGCTCCAGCAGGGAACACCGGGGAGCTGTTTTTT.

The gene calls are TRBV14 and TRBJ1-6, with 9 nucleotides matching TRBD1. Germline V CDR1 and CDR2: SGHDN, FVKESK. J lost 3 bases, V lost 0 bases, and 12 bases had no gene match. The CDR3 is 20 amino acids. The CDR3 reads CASSQETPNRGLLYNSPLHF. The CDR3 nucleotides read TGTGCCAGCAGCCAAGAAACCCCCAACAGGGGGCTCCTCTATAATTCACCCCTCCACTTT.